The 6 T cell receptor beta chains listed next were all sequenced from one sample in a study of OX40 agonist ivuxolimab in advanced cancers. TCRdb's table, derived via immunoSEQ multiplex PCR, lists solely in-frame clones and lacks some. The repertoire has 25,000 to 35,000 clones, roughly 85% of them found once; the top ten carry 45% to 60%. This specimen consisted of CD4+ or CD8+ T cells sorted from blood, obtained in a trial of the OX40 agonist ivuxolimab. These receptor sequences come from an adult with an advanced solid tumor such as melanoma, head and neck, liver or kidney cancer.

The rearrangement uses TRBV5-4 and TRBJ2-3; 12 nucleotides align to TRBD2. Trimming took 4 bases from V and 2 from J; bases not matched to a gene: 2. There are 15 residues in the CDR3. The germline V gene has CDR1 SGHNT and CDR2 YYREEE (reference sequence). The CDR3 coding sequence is TGTGCCAGCAGCCTAGCGGGGGGGCCCACAGATACGCAGTATTTT. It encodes CASSLAGGPTDTQYF.

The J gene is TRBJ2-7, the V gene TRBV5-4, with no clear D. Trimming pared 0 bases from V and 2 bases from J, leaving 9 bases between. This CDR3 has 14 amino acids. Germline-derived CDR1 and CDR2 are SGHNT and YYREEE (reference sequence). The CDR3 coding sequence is TGTGCCAGCAGCTTGGGGCTCCTTCCCTACGAGCAGTACTTC. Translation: CASSLGLLPYEQYF.

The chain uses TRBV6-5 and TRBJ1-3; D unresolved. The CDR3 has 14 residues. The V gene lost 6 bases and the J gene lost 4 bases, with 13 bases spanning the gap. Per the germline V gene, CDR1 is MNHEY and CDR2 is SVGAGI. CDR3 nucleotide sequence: TGTGCCAGCAGCCACAACCCAGGAGGAAACACCATATATTTT. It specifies CASSHNPGGNTIYF.

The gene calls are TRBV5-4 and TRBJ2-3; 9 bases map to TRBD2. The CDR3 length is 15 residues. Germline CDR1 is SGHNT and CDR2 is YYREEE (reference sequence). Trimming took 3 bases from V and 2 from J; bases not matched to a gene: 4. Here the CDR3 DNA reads TGTGCCAGCAGCTCCTTAGCGGGGGCCACAGATACGCAGTATTTT. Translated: CASSSLAGATDTQYF. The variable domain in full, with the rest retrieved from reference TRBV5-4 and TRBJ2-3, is ETGVTQSPTHLIKTRGQQVTLRCSSQSGHNTVSWYQQALGQGPQFIFQYYREEENGRGNFPPRFSGLQFPNYSSELNVNALELDDSALYLCASSSLAGATDTQYFGPGTRLTVL.

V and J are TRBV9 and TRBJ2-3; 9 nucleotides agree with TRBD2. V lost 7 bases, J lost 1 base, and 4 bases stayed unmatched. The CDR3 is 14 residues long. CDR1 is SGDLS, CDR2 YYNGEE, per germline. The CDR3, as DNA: TGTGCCAGCCAGGCGGGGGGGGGCACAGATACGCAGTATTTT. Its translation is CASQAGGGTDTQYF.

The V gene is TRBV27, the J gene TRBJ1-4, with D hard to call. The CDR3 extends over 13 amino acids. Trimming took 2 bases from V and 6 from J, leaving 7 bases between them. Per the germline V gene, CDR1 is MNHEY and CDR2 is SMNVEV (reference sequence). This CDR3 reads CASSLGGDEKLFF. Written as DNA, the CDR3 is TGTGCCAGCAGTTTAGGAGGTGATGAAAAACTGTTTTTT.